This T cell receptor beta chain came from a study of control samples from healthy donors and cancer patients. Clones were read by immunoSEQ multiplex PCR, and TCRdb kept only the in-frame ones, dropping some. The table has fewer than 200,000 clones, around 88% seen once; the top ten hold approximately 4.9%. Trimming took 6 bases from V and 4 from J; bases not matched to a gene: 6. The germline gives CDR1 SGHRS, CDR2 YFSETQ. The CDR3 covers 16 residues. The clonotype was recovered from a woman aged 25 to 39 in good health. V is TRBV5-1 and J is TRBJ2-2, with 13 bases identical to TRBD2. The material sequenced was blood. CDR3 residues: CASTRTSGGGTGELFF. In DNA form, the CDR3 reads TGCGCCAGCACCCGGACTAGCGGGGGCGGCACCGGGGAGCTGTTTTTT.